The clone carrying this TCR beta chain was seen only a few times. One junction end disagrees with the germline gene, perhaps due to a read error. The use of a sample-barcoded 5' primer and a J-beta primer mix characterized a second PCR of about 7 to 12 cycles. One entry per CDR3 protein, called by TCRdb with MiXCR from the 5' RACE reads. The sample carries just under 750,000 distinct CDR3 sequences, over 20% recorded once. This entry comes from a study of blood T cells in healthy people across ages. CDR3 size: 13 residues. The germline gives CDR1 SGHVS, CDR2 FQNEAQ. The V and J genes are TRBV7-8 and TRBJ2-1; TRBD2 might be the D (7 bases). The sample comprised blood. The sequence came from a man between 65 and 85 years old in good health. CDR3 residues: CASSLGGADEQFF. CDR3 in DNA: TGCGCCAGCAGTCTTGGGGGGGCGGATGAGCAGTTCTTC. Using reference TRBV7-8 and TRBJ2-1 for the parts outside the CDR3, the full variable domain is GAGVSQSPRYKVAKRGQDVALRCDPISGHVSLFWYQQALGQGPEFLTYFQNEAQLDKSGLPSDRFFAERPEGSVSTLKIQRTQQEDSAVYLCASSLGGADEQFFGPGTRLTVL.